The sequence of this T cell receptor beta chain was determined in a study of T cell responses to AZD1222 COVID-19 vaccine. Overall study results and limits: Repertoires were collected only later (after the peak T cell response had occurred). With dominance at 160-218 and 743-854, vaccine-associated CD4 TCRs spanned spike.

The CDR3 runs to 16 residues. CDR1 and CDR2 from the germline V gene are GTSNPN and SVGIG (reference sequence). V gave up 0 bases and J gave up 8 bases, with 19 bases separating them. This clone was observed a few times. Its antigen is undetermined. The repertoire was sequenced with immunoSEQ multiplex PCR; TCRdb's copy has only in-frame clones and lacks some. This repertoire shows approximately 150,000 clones, 80% to 95% found once; its top ten account for 1.3% to 1.5%. The chain recombines TRBV30 with TRBJ2-2; a possible D gene is TRBD2 (7 bases). This sequence originates from an adult in good health. Sequenced here: peripheral blood, sampled on day 0 of AZD1222 vaccination. The CDR3 loop reads CAWSVGAGVWGGELFF. The CDR3 DNA reads TGTGCCTGGAGTGTGGGGGCGGGAGTTTGGGGAGGGGAGCTGTTTTTT.